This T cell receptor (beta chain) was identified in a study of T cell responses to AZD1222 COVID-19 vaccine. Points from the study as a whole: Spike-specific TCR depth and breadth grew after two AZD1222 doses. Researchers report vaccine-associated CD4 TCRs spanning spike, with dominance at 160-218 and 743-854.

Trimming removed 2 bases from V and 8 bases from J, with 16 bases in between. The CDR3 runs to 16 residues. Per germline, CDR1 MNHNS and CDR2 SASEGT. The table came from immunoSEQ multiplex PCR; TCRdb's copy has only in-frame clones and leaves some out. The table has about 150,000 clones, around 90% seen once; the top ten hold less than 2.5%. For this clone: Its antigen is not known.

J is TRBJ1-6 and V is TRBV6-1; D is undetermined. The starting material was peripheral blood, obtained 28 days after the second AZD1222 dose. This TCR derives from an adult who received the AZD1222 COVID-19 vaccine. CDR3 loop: CASSENLVGIYSPLHF. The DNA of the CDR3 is TGTGCCAGCAGTGAAAATCTCGTGGGTATCTATTCACCCCTCCACTTT.